Reported below is one TCR beta chain. Its antigen is not known. The data are from a study of shared clonotypes between healthy human individuals. Looked up from germline, CDR1 is KGHSH and CDR2 is LQKENI. Trimming pared 3 bases from V and 5 bases from J, leaving 16 bases between. CDR3 length: 15 residues. Whole-study findings and limits: Enrolling few donors narrowed the genetic and exposure-history diversity that was represented. Between a few donors, naive CD4 clonotypes were shared at a level of about 5%.

Profiled with immunoSEQ multiplex PCR; TCRdb holds only in-frame clones, not every one. The sample has roughly 1.5 million clones, nearly 99% seen once. This TCR derives from a man aged 25-45 years in good health. The chain uses TRBV18 and TRBJ2-5; perhaps TRBD1 as D (6 bases). Sequenced: naive CD4+ T cells sorted from blood. The subset: CD45RA+ positively selected. The CDR3 nucleotides are TGTGCCAGCTCACCCTACGGGACACAAAGGGAGACCCAGTACTTC. Protein sequence: CASSPYGTQRETQYF.